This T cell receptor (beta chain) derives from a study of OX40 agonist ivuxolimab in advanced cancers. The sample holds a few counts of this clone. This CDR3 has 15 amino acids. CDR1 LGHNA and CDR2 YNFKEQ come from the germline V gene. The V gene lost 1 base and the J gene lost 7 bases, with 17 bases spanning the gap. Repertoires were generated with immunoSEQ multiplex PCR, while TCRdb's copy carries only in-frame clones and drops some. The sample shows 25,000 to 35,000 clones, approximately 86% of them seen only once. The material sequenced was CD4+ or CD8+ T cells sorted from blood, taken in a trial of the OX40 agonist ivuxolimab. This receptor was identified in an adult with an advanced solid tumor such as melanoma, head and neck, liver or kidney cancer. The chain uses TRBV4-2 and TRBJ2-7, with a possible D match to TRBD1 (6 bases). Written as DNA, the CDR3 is TGTGCCAGCAGCCAAGCCCGGGACATCTCGGAAGAGCAGTACTTC. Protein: CASSQARDISEEQYF.